This record looks at one T cell receptor beta chain sequence and its context. Under the authors' procedure: Reference gene primer amplification yielded estimated nucleated cell counts. Clones were read by immunoSEQ multiplex PCR, and TCRdb kept only the in-frame ones, dropping some. The D gene and trimming were derived from the DNA, and the V and J assignments and clone size from that table. The sample lists 240,000 or so clones; approximately 78% were seen once. This entry is derived from a study of blood T cell repertoires in COVID-19. V lost 2 bases, J lost 1 base, and 4 bases stayed unmatched. Germline V lookup: CDR1 MNHEY, CDR2 SVGEGT. The CDR3 contains 15 residues.

The chain joins TRBV6-2 or TRBV6-3 to TRBJ2-7, with 8 nucleotides matching TRBD2. The receptor was derived from a woman aged 55-70 years with active or convalescent COVID-19. The sequencing sample was made of peripheral blood. The CDR3 loop is CASSYGQRGSYEQYF. The CDR3 bases are TGTGCCAGCAGTTACGGCCAGCGGGGGTCCTACGAGCAGTACTTC.